This TCR beta chain was captured in a study of cytomegalovirus exposure and HLA in healthy donors. Points from the study as a whole: Reportedly, diagnosis of cytomegalovirus status by the classifier showed high specificity and sensitivity. Listed as cytomegalovirus-associated were 170 or so TCR beta chains. Earlier analysis looked at TCR beta V segments, and most were productive about 87% or about 30% of the time.

CDR3 length equals 14 residues. Looked up from germline, CDR1 is SGHTA and CDR2 is FQGNSA. Trimming removed 3 bases from V and 6 bases from J, with 12 bases in between. Regarding donors, all were healthy bone marrow donors. To note about this clone: What it binds is not known.

PCR primers comprised 60 Vbeta and 13 Jbeta primers. TCRdb's table, derived via immunoSEQ multiplex PCR, lists solely in-frame clones and lacks some. The sample includes over 150,000 clones, about three quarters of them seen just once. The chain has TRBV7-2 and TRBJ2-1, with a tentative D call TRBD1 (5 bases). The sequence was collected from a middle-aged woman in good health and CMV-seropositive. The sequenced material came from PBMCs. The CDR3 region has the DNA TGTGCCAGCAGCTTTGACAGACAGTTCAATGAGCAGTTCTTC. It codes for CASSFDRQFNEQFF. The variable domain in full, completed from reference TRBV7-2 and TRBJ2-1, reads GAGVSQSPSNKVTEKGKDVELRCDPISGHTALYWYRQSLGQGLEFLIYFQGNSAPDKSGLPSDRFSAERTGGSVSTLTIQRTQQEDSAVYLCASSFDRQFNEQFFGPGTRLTVL.